Listed below are T cell receptor beta chains from one sample, sequenced in a study of tumor and adjacent non-tumor tissue in lung cancer. Using its own MiXCR run on the multiplex PCR reads, TCRdb lists one record per CDR3 protein. The sample holds roughly 120,000 distinct CDR3 sequences, over 75% seen once. The sequencing input was lung tumor tissue. These TCRs come from a man aged 70-80 years with non-small cell lung cancer. The CDR3 runs from the conserved cysteine through the conserved F or W. The size entry is marked missing in some rows and otherwise reads once, few, many or a size class.

v_call	j_call	clone_size	cdr3_aa
TRBV29-1	TRBJ2-7	.	CSAWVTNPEQHF
TRBV6-1	TRBJ2-7	.	CANREAQGTREQYF
TRBV6-5	TRBJ1-2	.	CTSSWMRSGTGGGYTF
TRBV29-1	TRBJ2-3	large	CSLLPYVTGGDTDTQYF
TRBV6-2/TRBV6-3	TRBJ2-3	.	CAISYANGRWVTQYF
TRBV21-1	TRBJ2-4	.	CASSKENSLGKNIQYF
TRBV28	TRBJ1-2	many	CASSLGQTYGYTF
TRBV6-1	TRBJ1-6	many	CASRGDSRYNSPLHF
TRBV10-3	TRBJ2-3	.	CAISAGDTETQYF
TRBV20-1	TRBJ2-3	.	CNPFNGPTDTQYF
TRBV12-3/TRBV12-4	TRBJ1-3	.	CANSPGFDANSTYF
TRBV12-3/TRBV12-4	TRBJ2-7	.	CTSTLKAAGKLEQYF
TRBV29-1	TRBJ1-1	.	CSVIVMMNTEAFF
TRBV6-6	TRBJ2-2	once	CASSHSGGRTGVLFF
TRBV28	TRBJ1-3	once	CASSSTIGSRSGNTIYF
TRBV12-3/TRBV12-4	TRBJ1-2	few	CASRGQERNYGYTF
TRBV5-1	TRBJ2-6	.	CASSRYTSFGANVLTF
TRBV2	TRBJ2-7	once	CASCEAISRGLSEQYF
TRBV29-1	TRBJ2-5	.	CSARPYIHTGQDTQYF
TRBV11-2	TRBJ1-1	.	CTSSFGRGRTVAFF
TRBV12-3/TRBV12-4	TRBJ1-1	.	CASSPQTAMNAEAFF
TRBV10-2	TRBJ2-2	.	CASSVSGLGRSTGELIF
TRBV5-5	TRBJ1-5	.	CVSSLAGTVNRPQHF
TRBV5-1	TRBJ1-4	.	CANSPSPGIANEKLFF
TRBV6-2/TRBV6-3	TRBJ2-2	.	CAGTAGKANTRELFF
TRBV10-2	TRBJ2-1	.	CANRFPGPSPHEQFF
TRBV29-1	TRBJ2-1	.	CSVEDFGVYYEQFF
TRBV6-5	TRBJ1-2	.	CASSYVRGDDYTF
TRBV4-2	TRBJ1-2	.	CVSSQEIGVVGHFYGYTF
TRBV12-3/TRBV12-4	TRBJ1-2	medium-sized	CASSPSENYGYTF
TRBV28	TRBJ2-2	.	CASSFPRGRALGPGELFF
TRBV5-1	TRBJ1-1	.	CATSLVVGMNTEAFF
TRBV20-1	TRBJ1-5	.	CSAETTDSNQPDHF
TRBV6-2/TRBV6-3	TRBJ2-2	few	CASSRINTGELVF
TRBV12-3/TRBV12-4	TRBJ2-7	.	CTSSPGRNSHEQYF
TRBV6-1	TRBJ2-5	.	CTCSNQGRDLGSETQYF
TRBV6-1	TRBJ1-1	few	CASSVNSLTNTEAFF
TRBV6-1	TRBJ2-3	.	CAGSTPRGNTDTQYF
TRBV28	TRBJ1-6	many	CASGRQNSPLHF
TRBV6-5	TRBJ1-2	.	CASSYSPPEETYTF
TRBV29-1	TRBJ2-5	.	CGVADRFQETHNF
TRBV29-1	TRBJ2-2	.	CSGTGIGGRVAGELFF
TRBV12-3/TRBV12-4	TRBJ1-6	once	CVSSPGQNNSPLHF
TRBV6-1	TRBJ1-6	.	CVSRGQANSPLLF
TRBV5-4	TRBJ2-7	.	CASNMGGTTYEQYF
TRBV29-1	TRBJ2-1	.	CSVDVASVYNEQFF
TRBV6-5	TRBJ2-3	.	CVSSLDTEDTQYF
TRBV14	TRBJ2-1	.	CASGPFPSWSEQFF
TRBV4-1	TRBJ2-1	once	CASSHSTGLTENEQFF